One and the same sample provided the 18 T cell receptor beta chains below, sequenced in a study of OX40 agonist ivuxolimab in advanced cancers. Assay: immunoSEQ multiplex PCR; the TCRdb copy retains only in-frame clones and omits some. The sample lists some 98,000 clones, 93% occurring once. Sequencing was performed on CD4+ or CD8+ T cells sorted from blood, taken in a trial of the OX40 agonist ivuxolimab. The receptors here all came from an adult with an advanced solid tumor such as melanoma, head and neck, liver or kidney cancer.

The rearrangement joins TRBV18 to TRBJ1-1; D possibly corresponds to TRBD1 (6 bases). The CDR3 spans 14 residues. Germline CDR1 and CDR2: KGHSH and LQKENI. Trimming shortened V by 3 bases and J by 2 bases, and 10 bases separated the two germline ends. CDR3 bases: TGTGCCAGCTCACCTGGGACACTCAACACTGAAGCTTTCTTT. Translation: CASSPGTLNTEAFF.

The CDR3 region has the DNA TGTGCCAGTGAAAGGAGGGGGTGGACTGAAGCTTTCTTT. Residues: CASERRGWTEAFF. This sequence joins TRBV19 and TRBJ1-1, with D possibly matching TRBD1 (6 bases). The germline V and J ends were trimmed by 8 bases and 5 bases, with 15 bases remaining between them. This CDR3 is 13 amino acids long. Per germline, CDR1 LNHDA and CDR2 SQIVND (reference sequence).

The V gene is TRBV19, the J gene TRBJ2-2; TRBD1 might be the D (5 bases). The length of the CDR3 is 14 residues. V was trimmed by 6 bases and J by 4 bases, leaving 12 bases between them. The germline gives CDR1 LNHDA, CDR2 SQIVND (reference sequence). For the CDR3, the DNA is TGTGCCAGTAGAAGACAGCAGGTCACCGGGGAGCTGTTTTTT. The encoded protein is CASRRQQVTGELFF.

The chain uses TRBV5-5 and TRBJ1-2; TRBD1 matches at 9 bases. CDR3 size: 15 residues. In germline, CDR1 is SGHKS, CDR2 YYEKEE (reference sequence). With V trimmed by 4 bases and J by 4 bases, 8 bases remained unmatched. CDR3 nucleotide sequence: TGTGCCAGCAGCCCGCAAGGGACAGGGATCTATGGCTACACCTTC. It translates to CASSPQGTGIYGYTF.

The chain joins TRBV5-1 to TRBJ1-3; D is undetermined. The CDR3 sequence is 15 residues long. The V and J ends lost 4 bases and 0 bases respectively, with 11 bases between them. CDR1 is SGHRS and CDR2 is YFSETQ in the germline V gene. This chain's CDR3 is CASSEQPTSGNTIYF. CDR3 nucleotides: TGCGCCAGCAGCGAACAGCCTACCTCTGGAAACACCATATATTTT.

The chain is built from TRBV28 and TRBJ2-5; 8 nucleotides match TRBD1. V lost 4 bases to trimming and J lost 7 bases; unmatched junction nucleotides: 5. Germline V gives CDR1 MDHEN, CDR2 SYDVKM. The CDR3 is made up of 13 amino acids. CDR3 DNA sequence: TGTGCCAGCAGTTCAGGGGGCGAGGGGACCCAGTACTTC. This encodes CASSSGGEGTQYF.

Only one count was recorded for this clone. This chain links TRBV4-3 with TRBJ2-5; D unresolved. V was pared by 2 bases and J by 2 bases, with 6 bases between. Germline CDR1 reads LGHNA; CDR2 reads YSLEER. This CDR3 is 13 amino acids long. CDR3 in amino acids: CASSQRFQETQYF. The CDR3, as DNA: TGCGCCAGCAGCCAACGATTTCAAGAGACCCAGTACTTC.

The chain uses TRBV7-2 and TRBJ1-2, with D possibly TRBD1 on 6 matching bases. CDR3 length: 12 residues. Per germline, CDR1 SGHTA and CDR2 FQGNSA. V was cut by 5 bases and J by 8 bases, with 12 bases left in between. CDR3 loop: CASSVRGGGYTF. The CDR3 DNA follows: TGTGCCAGCAGCGTCAGGGGTGGGGGCTACACCTTC.

J is TRBJ2-1 and V is TRBV7-3; D perhaps matches TRBD2 (5 bases). Trimming pared 5 bases from V and 6 bases from J, leaving 17 bases between. There are 15 residues in the CDR3. Germline V gene sequence: CDR1 SGHTA, CDR2 FQGTGA. CDR3 DNA: TGTGCCAGCAGCCCGGGCCCCGAGGCGGGCAATGAGCAGTTCTTC. Protein product: CASSPGPEAGNEQFF.

The chain combines TRBV27 with TRBJ1-5; D remains unclear. V shed 10 bases and J shed 1 base, with 14 bases lying between them. The CDR3 consists of 14 residues. Germline lookup yields CDR1 MNHEY and CDR2 SMNVEV (reference sequence). Here the CDR3 DNA reads TGTGCCACCGCCCCCGACGGGAGCAATCAGCCCCAGCATTTT. Its translation: CATAPDGSNQPQHF.

The chain uses TRBV6-5 and TRBJ1-1, with D hard to call. The germline gives CDR1 MNHEY, CDR2 SVGAGI. This CDR3 has 11 amino acids. Trimming removed 6 bases from V and 9 bases from J, with 11 bases in between. The CDR3 loop is CASRTSFQAFF. For the CDR3, the DNA is TGTGCCAGCAGGACCTCCTTCCAAGCTTTCTTT.

V and J are TRBV28 and TRBJ1-5, with D tentatively TRBD1 (6 bases). The germline gives CDR1 MDHEN, CDR2 SYDVKM. V shed 6 bases and J shed 4 bases, with 13 bases lying between them. The CDR3 consists of 14 residues. CDR3 residues: CASSTGTNNQPQHF. The CDR3 DNA reads as TGTGCCAGCAGCACCGGGACAAATAATCAGCCCCAGCATTTT.

This clone was seen just once. The chain couples TRBV9 to TRBJ2-1; 8 bases map to TRBD2. Germline V gene lookup returns CDR1 SGDLS and CDR2 YYNGEE. The CDR3 has 14 residues. Trimming took 4 bases from V and 8 from J; bases not matched to a gene: 8. The CDR3 loop is CASSTQGLAYEQFF. The DNA for the CDR3 is TGTGCCAGCAGCACCCAAGGACTAGCCTATGAGCAGTTCTTC.

J is TRBJ1-2 and V is TRBV6-5; D not resolved. The V end was cut by 4 bases, the J end by 4 bases, with 10 bases between. The CDR3 is made up of 13 amino acids. Germline-derived CDR1 and CDR2 are MNHEY and SVGAGI. CDR3 amino acids: CASSLNGFYGYTF. Written as DNA, the CDR3 is TGTGCCAGCAGTTTAAACGGATTCTATGGCTACACCTTC.

This clone was seen just once. J is TRBJ2-1 and V is TRBV30; 9 positions agree with TRBD2. Germline V CDR1 and CDR2: GTSNPN, SVGIG (reference sequence). With 7 bases clipped from V and 2 bases from J, the junction kept 9 bases outside the gene matches. The CDR3 covers 15 residues. The CDR3 sequence: CAYWTRGGAYNEQFF. CDR3 DNA sequence: TGTGCCTACTGGACGCGCGGGGGGGCCTACAATGAGCAGTTCTTC.

The rearrangement uses TRBV6-5 and TRBJ1-5, with D unclear. From germline, CDR1 is MNHEY and CDR2 SVGAGI. Trimming removed 7 bases at V and 4 bases at J, with 11 bases between. There are 13 residues in the CDR3. The CDR3 spells CASTLLANQPQHF. The CDR3 DNA is TGTGCCAGCACCCTGCTGGCAAATCAGCCCCAGCATTTT.

V and J are TRBV9 and TRBJ2-1; possibly TRBD2 for D (6 bases). V lost 0 bases and J 7 bases, leaving 11 bases between the germline ends. The V gene's germline CDR1 is SGDLS and CDR2 YYNGEE. The CDR3 spans 14 residues. CDR3 protein: CASSVEFRGNEQFF. In DNA form, the CDR3 reads TGTGCCAGCAGCGTAGAGTTCCGGGGGAATGAGCAGTTCTTC.

The chain combines TRBV12-5 with TRBJ2-5; 9 nucleotides line up with TRBD1. Germline V gives CDR1 LGHNT, CDR2 FRNRAP. The CDR3 spans 16 residues. The CDR3 bases are TGTGCACGAAACGAAAGCCCGGGACAGGGAGAAGAGACCCAGTACTTC. This encodes CARNESPGQGEETQYF.